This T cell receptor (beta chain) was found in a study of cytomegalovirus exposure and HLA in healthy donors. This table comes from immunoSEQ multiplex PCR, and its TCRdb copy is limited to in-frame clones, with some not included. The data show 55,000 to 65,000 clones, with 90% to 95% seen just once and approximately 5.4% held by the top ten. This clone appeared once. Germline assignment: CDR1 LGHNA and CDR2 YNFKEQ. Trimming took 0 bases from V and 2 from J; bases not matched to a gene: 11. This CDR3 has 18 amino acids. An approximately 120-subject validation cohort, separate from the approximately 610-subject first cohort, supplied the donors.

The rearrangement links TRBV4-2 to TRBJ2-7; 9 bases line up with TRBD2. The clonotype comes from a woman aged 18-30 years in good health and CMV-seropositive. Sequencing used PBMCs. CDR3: CASSQDLPTSGITYEQYF. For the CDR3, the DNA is TGTGCCAGCAGCCAAGATCTACCGACTAGCGGAATCACCTACGAGCAGTACTTC.